This TCR beta chain was observed in a study of T cells in Graves' hyperthyroidism and ophthalmopathy (dated by TCRdb to the late 2010s). About the study as a whole: Peripheral blood samples were taken at the time of initial diagnosis, prior to any treatment. The study also compared thyroid tissue and blood T-cell repertoires from five or six Graves' hyperthyroidism patients. To identify distinguishing TCR V-J signatures, a discovery cohort of around 100 patients was used, comprising fewer than 45 with Graves' ophthalmopathy and about 59 with stable Graves' hyperthyroidism. After blood sampling, hyperthyroidism patients were treated with methimazole at a starting dose of 30 mg daily, and ophthalmopathy patients were treated with high-dose intravenous methylprednisolone. The approximately 98 discovery patients were randomly divided into training and test sets at a 7:3 ratio. Whether ophthalmopathy could be predicted prospectively was tested in an independent validation cohort made up of about 18 hyperthyroidism patients plus 17 patients who later progressed to ophthalmopathy. The paper describes TCR Vbeta CDR3 sequencing of 135 peripheral blood samples, made up of some 42 ophthalmopathy patients, around 78 hyperthyroidism patients and around 17 progressor patients.

The TCR beta CDR3 regions were amplified from RNA transcripts. A first-round RT-PCR of the TCR CDR3 used the HTBI primer set with the Qiagen OneStep RT-PCR kit. Libraries were constructed in a second round of multiplex PCR, after which size selection and purification were performed. Paired-end sequencing of the libraries was performed with 100 bp reads on an Illumina HiSeq2000. The paper's data handling went like this. SOAPnuke was used to process the raw data, throwing out any read that contained adapters or uncalled bases, had a mean Phred below 15, or lacked an exact constant-primer or identifier match. COPE v1.2.5 was used to merge high-quality paired reads, and clonotypes were defined as unique nucleotide sequences. Clonotypes were aligned to IMGT TRBV, TRBD and TRBJ reference segments using MiTCR v1.1. Analysis was restricted to V-J combinations with a frequency above 0.0001, which covered about 99% of repertoires. The TCS score was defined as F50 (clonal expansion) divided by E x V (chaos), with BLOSUM62-based TCRdist calculated between CDR3 peptides within each V-J. Welch's t-statistics and random forest reduced roughly 530 V-J features to roughly 13, which were used in a naive Bayes classifier (R e1071). TCRdb handled the public reads itself, with Q25 trimming in fastp and clone calling in MiXCR, and kept productive beta chains. Each entry is one CDR3 protein sequence, shown with its most common DNA and genes. The V and J calls were determined by TCRdb, not by the authors. Present in this sample are under 450,000 distinct CDR3 sequences, around 16% of which were seen just once. Of the sample, 13% to 15% is held by the ten largest clones.

From its cysteine to its phenylalanine, the CDR3 spans 15 amino acids. Solely the CDR3 DNA is kept, with 45 bases framed from the first base. V is cut by 1 base and J by 4 bases, and the space between the germline ends is 13 bases. The germline V gene provides CDR1 SGHDT and CDR2 YYEEEE. Stable Graves' hyperthyroidism was defined as no progression to ophthalmopathy during 18 months of follow-up. Hyperthyroidism patients were newly diagnosed, had a disease duration of under 2 months, and were aged 18 to 65 years. The study excluded patients with uncontrolled infections, other autoimmune diseases, pregnancy or lactation. Clinical symptoms, serum thyroxine and TRAb, thyroid ultrasound, and orbital computed tomography formed the basis for the diagnoses. Ficoll-Paque density gradient centrifugation was used to isolate PBMCs from around 10 ml of fresh peripheral blood. Total RNA was extracted using Trizol reagent, and RNA quality was assessed on an Agilent 2100 Bioanalyzer.

In its sample, this clonotype was seen many times. The target of this receptor is not known. There are no base qualities to consult, and no much larger clone falls within one base. Study-wide conclusions, independent of this receptor: During validation, the model predicted progression to ophthalmopathy a median of approximately 6.5 months ahead of onset, with roughly 65% sensitivity and almost 75% specificity. Blood samples also contained most of the expanded thyroid clonotypes (frequency above 0.001), which suggests that blood repertoires may reflect thyroid immune responses. Ophthalmopathy was separated from stable hyperthyroidism by a 13 V-J signature model, with approximately 89% sensitivity and 81% to 83% specificity obtained in cross-validation and 80%/75% obtained in testing. Sample size was not statistically predetermined, and investigators were not blinded to group allocation.

The rearrangement combines TRBV5-6 with TRBJ2-3; the D element could tentatively be TRBD1 or TRBD2, as 6 bases agree for each. The sequenced sample was blood. The source is a woman under 30 with Graves' hyperthyroidism. The CDR3 protein is CASSLRGRGSDTQYF. Read as DNA, the sequence is TGTGCCAGCAGCTTGCGGGGGCGCGGCTCAGATACGCAGTATTTT.